Listed here are 32 T cell receptor beta chains from one sample, sequenced in a study of post-analysis software for immune sequencing data. Researchers reported that TCR beta cDNA libraries carried unique molecular identifiers. Each CDR3 protein is one row after TCRdb ran MiXCR on the PCR reads. The table shows a few hundred thousand distinct CDR3 sequences, with approximately 42% occurring only once. The study's findings and limits: Five or six TRBV segments were more frequent in patients than controls; TRBV5-6, TRBV5-1 and TRBV20-1 belonged to this group.

Their target antigens are unknown. Input material: blood. The receptor source for this set is a girl aged 2-10 years with multiple sclerosis.

The CDR3 sequence: CASSLGQGVKTQYF. In DNA form, the CDR3 reads TGTGCCAGCAGCTTAGGGCAGGGGGTTAAGACCCAGTACTTC. The J gene is TRBJ2-5, the V gene TRBV11-2; 7 bases line up with TRBD1. Unmatched junction bases numbered 5, after V lost 1 base and J lost 6 bases. Germline CDR1 SGHAT, CDR2 FQNNGV. The CDR3 totals 14 residues.

The chain combines TRBV29-1 with TRBJ1-1, with a weak D call TRBD1 (5 bases). Germline V CDR1 and CDR2: SQVTM, ANQGSEA. The CDR3 is made up of 13 amino acids. The V end lost 3 bases, the J end lost 5 bases, and 13 bases lay between the germline ends. As DNA, the CDR3 is TGCAGCGTTGATTGGGGGGGTAATACTGAAGCTTTCTTT. Translation gives CSVDWGGNTEAFF.

The V and J genes are TRBV20-1 and TRBJ2-7, with D possibly TRBD1 on 5 matching bases. V was pared by 3 bases and J by 3 bases, with 15 bases between. The CDR3 covers 14 residues. Germline-derived CDR1 and CDR2 are DFQATT and SNEGSKA (reference sequence). The CDR3 region is CSASSLDRHYEQYF. The CDR3 coding sequence is TGCAGTGCTAGCTCACTCGACAGACACTACGAGCAGTACTTC.

V gene TRBV6-5 combines with J gene TRBJ1-4, with 11 positions matching TRBD1. Germline V gene lookup returns CDR1 MNHEY and CDR2 SVGAGI. CDR3 length: 14 residues. V lost 5 bases and J lost 10; bases outside the gene matches: 6. The CDR3 sequence is CASSPRTGGGKLFF. CDR3 in DNA: TGTGCCAGCAGTCCCCGGACAGGGGGCGGAAAACTGTTTTTT.

This clonotype appeared a few times. The chain is built from TRBV7-9 and TRBJ2-1, with 9 bases fitting TRBD2. The CDR3 loop spans 16 amino acids. V dropped 5 bases and J dropped 5; count of bases not matched to a gene: 10. Germline loops: CDR1 SEHNR, CDR2 FQNEAQ (reference sequence). The CDR3 DNA follows: TGTGCCAGCAGCCCAGCGTTTGCGGGAGGGAACAATGAGCAGTTCTTC. It is translated as CASSPAFAGGNNEQFF.

Written as DNA, the CDR3 is TGTGCCAGCGGCGGAGGAGGGAGCTCCTACAATGAGCAGTTCTTC. This codes for CASGGGGSSYNEQFF. The chain has TRBV12-3 or TRBV12-4 and TRBJ2-1; TRBD2 is a possible D gene (6 bases). V lost 8 bases to trimming and J lost 0 bases, with 14 bases between them. The CDR3 totals 15 residues.

The rearrangement uses TRBV6-5 and TRBJ2-5; TRBD2 matches at 7 bases. The DNA end is more similar to TRBJ2-7, so the J call may be wrong. Germline CDR1 is MNHEY and CDR2 is SVGAGI. The CDR3 is made up of 13 amino acids. The CDR3 loop is CASSYAGVNEQYF. CDR3 coding DNA: TGTGCCAGCAGTTACGCGGGAGTCAACGAGCAGTACTTC.

The V and J genes are TRBV5-1 and TRBJ1-1, with D possibly TRBD1 on 6 matching bases. The CDR3 spans 14 residues. Germline CDR1 reads SGHRS; CDR2 reads YFSETQ. V lost 1 base and J 6 bases, leaving 13 bases between the germline ends. The CDR3 sequence is CASSLPQGASEAFF. CDR3 DNA: TGCGCCAGCAGCTTGCCACAGGGCGCTTCTGAAGCTTTCTTT.

The genes are TRBV12-3 or TRBV12-4 and TRBJ2-7, with D perhaps TRBD1 or TRBD2 (5 bases each). The CDR3 extends over 13 amino acids. The V end was cut by 5 bases, the J end by 2 bases, with 10 bases between. DNA for the CDR3: TGTGCCAGCAGTCGGGACGGGCCCTACGAGCAGTACTTC. Protein sequence: CASSRDGPYEQYF.

This clonotype has more than one count but fewer than ten. This chain connects TRBV29-1 to TRBJ1-1; the D gene is possibly TRBD1 (5 bases). Between the trimmed V and J ends, which lost 5 bases and 7 bases, there was a span of 14 bases. This CDR3 has 12 residues. Germline CDR1 is SQVTM and CDR2 is ANQGSEA. The CDR3 DNA reads TGCAGCGTTTTCCCCGGGGCAGGTGAAGCTTTCTTT. This encodes CSVFPGAGEAFF.

V usage is TRBV5-6 and J usage is TRBJ1-5, with D possibly matching TRBD1 (5 bases). Germline CDR1 and CDR2: SGHDT and YYEEEE. The CDR3 totals 14 residues. V lost 2 bases and J 6 bases, leaving 12 bases between the germline ends. Here the CDR3 reads CASSFGGTGQPQHF. The CDR3 region has the DNA TGTGCCAGCAGCTTTGGGGGGACGGGTCAGCCCCAGCATTTT.

The gene calls are TRBV20-1 and TRBJ2-7; 10 nucleotides agree with TRBD2. The V gene's germline CDR1 is DFQATT and CDR2 SNEGSKA (reference sequence). With V trimmed by 3 bases and J by 6 bases, 5 bases remained unmatched. This CDR3 contains 13 residues. The CDR3 is CSASSSGRGEQYF. The DNA for the CDR3 is TGCAGTGCTAGCTCTAGCGGGAGAGGCGAGCAGTACTTC.

This clonotype has a handful of counts. The V gene is TRBV20-1, the J gene TRBJ2-7; the match to TRBD1 covers 10 bases. This CDR3 spans 13 amino acids. Losses at the gene ends were 5 bases for V and 3 bases for J; bases not matched to a gene: 4. Looked up from germline, CDR1 is DFQATT and CDR2 is SNEGSKA (reference sequence). Written as DNA, the CDR3 is TGCAGTGCTTCCCGGGACAGGGGCTACGAGCAGTACTTC. It specifies CSASRDRGYEQYF.

V usage is TRBV29-1 and J usage is TRBJ2-1; 7 positions agree with TRBD2. CDR3 length equals 15 residues. The junction had 10 bases not matched to a gene; V was cut back by 1 base and J by 7 bases. Per germline, CDR1 SQVTM and CDR2 ANQGSEA. The CDR3 spells CSVEVWTRNTNEQFF. The CDR3, as DNA: TGCAGCGTTGAAGTATGGACTAGGAACACGAATGAGCAGTTCTTC.

In this sample, this clonotype turned up a few times. V usage is TRBV20-1 and J usage is TRBJ2-7, with TRBD1 as a possible D gene (5 bases). The end of the DNA aligns better with TRBJ2-5, so the J call may be wrong. This CDR3 spans 14 amino acids. The germline CDR1 and CDR2 sequences are DFQATT and SNEGSKA (reference sequence). The CDR3 is CSARSRGLGETQYF. In DNA form, the CDR3 reads TGCAGTGCTAGAAGTAGGGGATTGGGGGAGACCCAGTACTTC.

A note on this clonotype: The junction shows a germline mismatch at one end, possibly a read error. The gene calls are TRBV12-3 or TRBV12-4 and TRBJ2-5; D not certain. Matching the DNA end better, TRBJ2-7 makes the J call doubtful. The length of the CDR3 is 13 residues. The CDR3 nucleotides are TGTGCCGGCAGTTTTGGGGAATCCTACGAGCAGTACTTC. Protein: CAGSFGESYEQYF.

The table lists this clonotype with many counts. The chain employs TRBV5-1 and TRBJ2-7, with a possible D match to TRBD2 (5 bases). The CDR3 is 13 residues long. CDR1 and CDR2 from the germline V gene are SGHRS and YFSETQ. The V and J ends lost 2 bases and 1 base respectively, with 7 bases between them. CDR3 residues: CASSFGVSYEQYF. DNA for the CDR3: TGCGCCAGCAGCTTCGGGGTTTCCTACGAGCAGTACTTC.

The chain employs TRBV12-3 or TRBV12-4 and TRBJ1-5, with TRBD1 matching 7 bases. The CDR3 loop spans 15 amino acids. V shed 4 bases and J 6 bases; nucleotides not matched to a gene: 9. CDR3 residues: CASSYNYRGIQPQHF. The CDR3 coding sequence is TGTGCCAGCAGTTACAACTACAGGGGTATTCAGCCCCAGCATTTT.

This chain connects TRBV12-3 or TRBV12-4 to TRBJ1-2; 10 bases align to TRBD1. V lost 4 bases and J lost 5; bases outside the gene matches: 7. The CDR3 runs to 15 residues. The CDR3 loop reads CASSSGTGDPYGYTF. The DNA for the CDR3 is TGTGCCAGCAGTTCCGGGACAGGGGACCCTTATGGCTACACCTTC.

The chain has TRBV7-6 and TRBJ2-5; D might be TRBD1 or TRBD2, each matching 5 bases. The tail of the sequence fits TRBJ2-7 better, so the J call may be wrong. The length of the CDR3 is 15 residues. Germline CDR1 reads SGHVS; CDR2 reads FNYEAQ. CDR3 protein: CASSLSGTEAYEQYF. Written as DNA, the CDR3 is TGTGCCAGCAGCTTGTCTGGGACCGAGGCCTACGAGCAGTACTTC.

The sample holds a few counts of this clonotype. The chain links TRBV4-1 to TRBJ2-7, with D maybe TRBD2 (6 bases). Germline lookup yields CDR1 MGHRA and CDR2 YSYEKL. Trimming cost V 3 bases and J 0 bases, with 9 bases left between them. The CDR3 totals 14 residues. CDR3 DNA: TGCGCCAGCAGCCATTCGCGGGGCTCCTACGAGCAGTACTTC. Encoded protein: CASSHSRGSYEQYF.

The chain is built from TRBV18 and TRBJ2-3; D remains unclear. The CDR3 spans 13 residues. Trimming pared 3 bases from V and 3 bases from J, leaving 7 bases between. Germline V gene sequence: CDR1 KGHSH, CDR2 LQKENI. In DNA, the CDR3 is TGTGCCAGCTCACCCGTGGAGACAGATACGCAGTATTTT. It is translated as CASSPVETDTQYF.

CDR3 loop: CATDLAVVWETQYF. CDR3 in DNA: TGTGCCACCGATTTAGCGGTCGTGTGGGAGACCCAGTACTTC. The chain recombines TRBV10-3 with TRBJ2-5; the D gene is possibly TRBD2 (6 bases). Trimming cost V 10 bases and J 5 bases, with 20 bases left between them. The CDR3 contains 14 residues. CDR1 ENHRY and CDR2 SYGVKD come from the germline V gene.

This clonotype was counted between two and nine times. This chain links TRBV7-9 with TRBJ2-4; no definite D call. The CDR3 is 16 amino acids. Germline values: CDR1 SEHNR, CDR2 FQNEAQ (reference sequence). Trimming pared 5 bases from V and 0 bases from J, leaving 14 bases between. CDR3 coding DNA: TGTGCCAGCAGCCCCATAGGACGGTTAGCCAAAAACATTCAGTACTTC. Translating gives CASSPIGRLAKNIQYF.

This chain joins TRBV5-5 and TRBJ2-5; possibly TRBD2 for D (6 bases). The last part of the DNA fits TRBJ2-7 better; the J call may be wrong. There are 15 residues in the CDR3. Germline V gene lookup returns CDR1 SGHKS and CDR2 YYEKEE (reference sequence). CDR3 protein: CASSLVVTRLYEQYF. The CDR3 nucleotides read TGTGCCAGCAGCTTGGTCGTGACTAGGCTCTACGAGCAGTACTTC.

The V call is TRBV9, the J call TRBJ2-5; no firm D call. Germline V gene data show CDR1 as SGDLS and CDR2 as YYNGEE. Deletions cut 0 bases from V and 2 bases from J, with 5 bases between. There are 13 residues in the CDR3. The CDR3 is CASSVALQETQYF. The DNA of the CDR3 is TGTGCCAGCAGCGTAGCACTGCAAGAGACCCAGTACTTC.

The chain is built from TRBV7-3 and TRBJ2-1; tentatively, D is TRBD2 (5 bases). The CDR3 is 15 residues long. V dropped 4 bases and J dropped 0 bases, with 10 bases sitting between them. Germline assignment: CDR1 SGHTA and CDR2 FQGTGA. CDR3 region: CASSSQRSSYNEQFF. Here the CDR3 DNA reads TGTGCCAGCAGCTCTCAGCGGAGCTCCTACAATGAGCAGTTCTTC. Full variable domain (outside the CDR3, taken from reference TRBV7-3 and TRBJ2-1): GAGVSQTPSNKVTEKGKYVELRCDPISGHTALYWYRQSLGQGPEFLIYFQGTGAADDSGLPNDRFFAVRPEGSVSTLKIQRTERGDSAVYLCASSSQRSSYNEQFFGPGTRLTVL.

The chain joins TRBV9 to TRBJ2-3, with TRBD2 matching 9 bases. J was trimmed by 3 bases and V by 0 bases; bases with no gene match: 5. The CDR3 is made up of 16 amino acids. Germline V gene lookup returns CDR1 SGDLS and CDR2 YYNGEE. This CDR3 is CASSVGISGSTDTQYF. In DNA form, the CDR3 reads TGTGCCAGCAGCGTAGGAATTAGCGGGAGTACAGATACGCAGTATTTT.

The genes are TRBV29-1 and TRBJ2-7, with 13 bases lining up with TRBD2. The CDR3 length is 17 residues. Trimming at V came to 6 bases and at J to 9 bases, leaving 20 bases not matched to a gene. Per germline, CDR1 SQVTM and CDR2 ANQGSEA. Written as DNA, the CDR3 is TGCAGCGTCTCCGATGAGTTACTAGCGGGAGGGTGGTTCGGGCAGTACTTC. Encoded protein: CSVSDELLAGGWFGQYF.

V is TRBV12-3 or TRBV12-4 and J is TRBJ2-2, with TRBD1 identical over 11 bases. The CDR3 runs 15 residues. Unmatched junction bases numbered 5, after V lost 6 bases and J lost 5 bases. The CDR3 sequence is CASSPGQGATGELFF. The CDR3 DNA is TGTGCCAGCAGCCCCGGACAGGGGGCGACCGGGGAGCTGTTTTTT.

This clonotype was observed once. The gene calls are TRBV20-1 and TRBJ2-7; 9 positions match TRBD1. Germline V gene data show CDR1 as DFQATT and CDR2 as SNEGSKA (reference sequence). Trimming cost V 3 bases and J 2 bases; bases outside gene matches: 5. The CDR3 is 14 amino acids. CDR3 sequence: CSARIRDRAYEQYF. The DNA for the CDR3 is TGCAGTGCTAGGATACGGGACAGGGCCTACGAGCAGTACTTC.

This clonotype was seen only a few times. The genes are TRBV27 and TRBJ2-7; 10 bases align to TRBD1. Germline lookup yields CDR1 MNHEY and CDR2 SMNVEV (reference sequence). V lost 5 bases, J lost 3 bases, and 7 bases stayed unmatched. The CDR3 covers 15 residues. This CDR3 is CASSIGTGEFYEQYF. CDR3 sequence (DNA): TGTGCCAGCAGTATCGGGACAGGGGAATTCTACGAGCAGTACTTC.